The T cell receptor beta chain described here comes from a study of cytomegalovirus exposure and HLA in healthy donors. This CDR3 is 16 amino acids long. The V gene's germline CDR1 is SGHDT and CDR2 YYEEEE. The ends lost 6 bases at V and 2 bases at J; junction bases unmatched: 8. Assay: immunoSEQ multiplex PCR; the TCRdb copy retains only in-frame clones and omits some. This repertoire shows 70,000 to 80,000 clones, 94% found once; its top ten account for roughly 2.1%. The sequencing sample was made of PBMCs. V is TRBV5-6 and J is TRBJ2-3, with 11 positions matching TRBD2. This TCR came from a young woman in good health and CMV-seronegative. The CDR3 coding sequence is TGTGCCAGCAACTTCAGACTAGCGGGACACACAGATACGCAGTATTTT. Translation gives CASNFRLAGHTDTQYF.